Shown below are 13 T cell receptor beta chains from a single sample sequenced in a study of shared clonotypes between healthy human individuals. Generated by immunoSEQ multiplex PCR, the TCRdb table keeps only in-frame clones and is missing some. The table shows around 2.1 million clones, with 90% to 97% occurring only once. The sample was naive CD4+ T cells sorted from blood. Documented subset: CD45RA+ positively selected. Receptor source: a man aged 18-30 years in good health.

The chain employs TRBV18 and TRBJ2-1; D tentatively reads TRBD1 or TRBD2 (5 bases each). The V end lost 4 bases, the J end lost 6 bases, and 22 bases lay between the germline ends. The CDR3 spans 17 residues. The germline V gene encodes CDR1 KGHSH and CDR2 LQKENI. CDR3 coding DNA: TGTGCCAGCTCACGCGTCTGGTCGGGGACCGCCTCCAATGAGCAGTTCTTC. It is translated as CASSRVWSGTASNEQFF. The complete variable domain, with remaining parts taken from reference TRBV18 and TRBJ2-1, reads NAGVMQNPRHLVRRRGQEARLRCSPMKGHSHVYWYRQLPEEGLKFMVYLQKENIIDESGMPKERFSAEFPKEGPSILRIQQVVRGDSAAYFCASSRVWSGTASNEQFFGPGTRLTVL.

The rearrangement uses TRBV5-1 and TRBJ2-7; TRBD1 matches 10 bases. The CDR3 runs to 14 residues. The germline V gene encodes CDR1 SGHRS and CDR2 YFSETQ. Germline trimming cut 2 bases from V and 6 bases from J; bases unmatched to any gene: 5. The CDR3 protein is CASSFRGQGTEQYF. The CDR3 DNA reads as TGCGCCAGCAGCTTCCGGGGACAGGGGACCGAGCAGTACTTC.

This rearrangement joins TRBV6-5 to TRBJ2-7; TRBD1 aligns across 8 bases. Germline CDR1 and CDR2: MNHEY and SVGAGI. The V gene end was trimmed by 7 bases and the J gene end by 2 bases; junction bases not matched to a gene: 7. The CDR3 has 14 residues. The CDR3 nucleotides are TGTGCCAGCATTAGGACAGGGCGGCCCTACGAGCAGTACTTC. This translates into CASIRTGRPYEQYF.

The V and J genes are TRBV7-9 and TRBJ1-3; D remains unclear. This CDR3 has 16 residues. Germline V lookup: CDR1 SEHNR, CDR2 FQNEAQ (reference sequence). Trimming stripped 5 bases from V and 0 bases from J, with 14 bases between. The CDR3 nucleotides read TGTGCCAGCAGCCCACCAGCTACCTACTCTGGAAACACCATATATTTT. Its translation is CASSPPATYSGNTIYF.

The genes are TRBV7-9 and TRBJ2-7, with 10 bases fitting TRBD2. The CDR3 loop spans 15 amino acids. Germline trimming cut 0 bases from V and 6 bases from J; bases unmatched to any gene: 5. CDR1 SEHNR and CDR2 FQNEAQ come from the germline V gene (reference sequence). DNA of the CDR3: TGTGCCAGCAGCTTAGCGCGGGCTAGCGGGGGCGAGCAGTACTTC. Its translation is CASSLARASGGEQYF.

The chain links TRBV7-9 to TRBJ2-4, with 9 bases fitting TRBD2. Per the germline V gene, CDR1 is SEHNR and CDR2 is FQNEAQ (reference sequence). J lost 7 bases, V lost 1 base, and 5 bases had no gene match. The CDR3 has 15 amino acids. CDR3 nucleotides: TGTGCCAGCAGCTTAGGGCGGGAGGGTAAGAACATTCAGTACTTC. This gives the protein CASSLGREGKNIQYF.

As to this clone: Additional DNA sequences in this sample encode the identical CDR3. The V call is TRBV6-5, the J call TRBJ2-5; 13 nucleotides match TRBD2. V trimming: 2 bases; J trimming: 4 bases; junction bases outside the gene matches: 4. Germline CDR1 MNHEY, CDR2 SVGAGI. The length of the CDR3 is 16 residues. The CDR3, as DNA: TGTGCCAGCAGTTACCCCACTAGCGGGGGGGGAGAGACCCAGTACTTC. It translates to CASSYPTSGGGETQYF.

The chain uses TRBV27 and TRBJ2-7, with 9 nucleotides matching TRBD2. Germline CDR1 reads MNHEY; CDR2 reads SMNVEV (reference sequence). The CDR3 is 14 residues long. Trimming at V came to 11 bases and at J to 2 bases, leaving 10 bases not matched to a gene. CDR3 sequence (DNA): TGTGCCGCGGGGCGGGAGGGCCCCACCTACGAGCAGTACTTC. Translation gives CAAGREGPTYEQYF.

The gene calls are TRBV6-1 and TRBJ2-4; possible D gene TRBD2, 5 bases. The V end was cut by 2 bases, the J end by 0 bases, with 17 bases between. The CDR3 has 18 amino acids. Germline V gives CDR1 MNHNS, CDR2 SASEGT. The CDR3 DNA sequence: TGTGCCAGCAGTGAAACCCCCGTGGGAGCCCTAGCCAAAAACATTCAGTACTTC. Encoded protein: CASSETPVGALAKNIQYF.

This clone appeared a single time. This chain links TRBV5-5 with TRBJ2-7; no clear D gene. This CDR3 contains 12 residues. The V and J ends lost 2 bases and 3 bases respectively, with 6 bases between them. Per the germline V gene, CDR1 is SGHKS and CDR2 is YYEKEE (reference sequence). This chain's CDR3 is CASSFTDYEQYF. The CDR3 region has the DNA TGTGCCAGCAGCTTTACCGACTACGAGCAGTACTTC. Using reference TRBV5-5 and TRBJ2-7 for the parts outside the CDR3, the full variable domain is DAGVTQSPTHLIKTRGQQVTLRCSPISGHKSVSWYQQVLGQGPQFIFQYYEKEERGRGNFPDRFSARQFPNYSSELNVNALLLGDSALYLCASSFTDYEQYFGPGTRLTVT.

The CDR3 here is CASNPSGAPYEQYF. The CDR3 nucleotides are TGCGCCAGCAACCCTAGCGGGGCCCCCTACGAGCAGTACTTC. The gene calls are TRBV10-2 and TRBJ2-7; 9 nucleotides align to TRBD2. The CDR3 has 14 residues. Germline CDR1 and CDR2: WSHSY and SAAADI. The V and J ends lost 7 bases and 2 bases, in that order; junction bases with no gene match: 6.

The genes are TRBV5-1 and TRBJ2-7; D not certain. The germline gives CDR1 SGHRS, CDR2 YFSETQ. The CDR3 totals 15 residues. Trimming cost V 0 bases and J 3 bases, with 13 bases left between them. The CDR3 sequence: CASSLALGLGYEQYF. The CDR3 DNA reads as TGCGCCAGCAGCTTGGCCCTGGGGTTAGGCTACGAGCAGTACTTC.

This chain uses TRBV30 with TRBJ1-5; 7 nucleotides line up with TRBD1. V shed 0 bases, J shed 7 bases, and the junction held 6 bases outside the gene matches. CDR1 is GTSNPN and CDR2 is SVGIG in the germline V gene (reference sequence). This CDR3 has 14 amino acids. The CDR3 DNA is TGTGCCTGGAGTGTACCAGGGGGGAAACAGCCCCAGCATTTT. Its translation: CAWSVPGGKQPQHF. The variable domain in full, completed from reference TRBV30 and TRBJ1-5, reads SQTIHQWPATLVQPVGSPLSLECTVEGTSNPNLYWYRQAAGRGLQLLFYSVGIGQISSEVPQNLSASRPQDRQFILSSKKLLLSDSGFYLCAWSVPGGKQPQHFGDGTRLSIL.